This entry lists 28 T cell receptor beta chains sequenced from one sample in a study of blood T cells in healthy people across ages. Together with a sample-barcoded 5' primer, a J-beta primer mix was included in a second PCR lasting roughly 7 to 11 cycles. TCRdb re-called the 5' RACE reads through MiXCR, storing one row per CDR3 protein. The table has around 780,000 distinct CDR3 sequences, approximately 24% seen once. Separately, the same data were catalogued under a study of T cells of mothers and their children.

Sequenced input: blood. Every receptor here comes from a boy aged 5-17 years in good health.

J is TRBJ2-1 and V is TRBV7-2; unclear D gene. The J call may be incorrect, as the DNA end agrees better with TRBJ2-5. The CDR3 extends over 14 amino acids. Germline CDR1 reads SGHTA; CDR2 reads FQGNSA. In nucleotides, the CDR3 is TGTGCCAGCAGCAAGCCGGGCTCTGGGGAGACCCAGTACTTC. It specifies CASSKPGSGETQYF.

The chain combines TRBV7-9 with TRBJ2-5; D is possibly TRBD2 (5 bases). Germline V CDR1 and CDR2: SEHNR, FQNEAQ (reference sequence). This CDR3 region has 13 residues. V dropped 7 bases and J dropped 4 bases, with 13 bases sitting between them. CDR3 DNA: TGTGCCAGCATTACGGGGTCGGGAGAGACCCAGTACTTC. This sequence encodes CASITGSGETQYF.

The chain carries TRBV11-2 and TRBJ2-5; 7 bases match TRBD1. CDR1 is SGHAT, CDR2 FQNNGV, per germline. This CDR3 comprises 13 residues. The ends lost 6 bases at V and 14 bases at J; junction bases unmatched: 15. Written as DNA, the CDR3 is TGTGCCAGCAGACTGGCGTTCCGGGACAGCCTTTACTTC. It specifies CASRLAFRDSLYF.

This clonotype was observed a handful of times. This chain links TRBV2 with TRBJ2-1; D unclear. The CDR3 runs 14 residues. Between the trimmed V and J ends, which lost 4 bases and 4 bases, there was a span of 11 bases. Germline V CDR1 and CDR2: SNHLY, FYNNEI. CDR3 sequence reads: CASSGTTSYNEQFF. The CDR3 DNA reads TGTGCCAGCAGTGGGACGACCTCTTACAATGAGCAGTTCTTC.

This clonotype has more than one count but fewer than ten. The rearrangement joins TRBV20-1 to TRBJ2-7, with TRBD2 matching over 8 bases. The J call is uncertain, as TRBJ2-5 better fits the DNA end. In germline, CDR1 is DFQATT, CDR2 SNEGSKA (reference sequence). The CDR3 length is 13 residues. CDR3 sequence reads: CSASGSGGWTQYF. The CDR3 DNA reads as TGCAGTGCTAGTGGGTCGGGGGGGTGGACCCAGTACTTC.

This clonotype has just a few counts. The chain uses TRBV20-1 and TRBJ2-5; a possible D gene is TRBD1 (6 bases). There are 13 residues in the CDR3. The germline V gene encodes CDR1 DFQATT and CDR2 SNEGSKA (reference sequence). Trimming cost V 6 bases and J 3 bases, with 14 bases left between them. Here the CDR3 reads CSALRDNEETQYF. CDR3 nucleotide sequence: TGCAGTGCACTCCGGGACAACGAAGAGACCCAGTACTTC.

The rearrangement joins TRBV2 to TRBJ2-6; no reliable D call. There are 15 residues in the CDR3. The V gene's germline CDR1 is SNHLY and CDR2 FYNNEI. V lost 2 bases and J lost 0, with 5 bases in between. CDR3 in DNA: TGTGCCAGCAGTGAAACTCCCTCTGGGGCCAACGTCCTGACTTTC. Amino acids: CASSETPSGANVLTF.

This chain joins TRBV19 and TRBJ2-5, with D uncertain. The closer fit of TRBJ2-7 to the DNA end suggests the J call may be wrong. The germline gives CDR1 LNHDA, CDR2 SQIVND (reference sequence). The CDR3 covers 15 residues. CDR3 nucleotides: TGTGCCAGTAGTATCGAGACCTTCAGCTCCTACGAGCAGTACTTC. The encoded protein is CASSIETFSSYEQYF.

As DNA, the CDR3 is TGCGCCAGCAGCCAAGTATTCCAGGGCTACGAGCAGTACTTC. This translates into CASSQVFQGYEQYF. The genes are TRBV4-1 and TRBJ2-7, with a weak D call TRBD1 (5 bases). V was pared by 1 base and J by 3 bases, with 10 bases between. This CDR3 has 14 residues. Germline V gene data show CDR1 as MGHRA and CDR2 as YSYEKL.

The rearrangement uses TRBV4-1 and TRBJ1-6, with D possibly matching TRBD1 (6 bases). Germline V lookup: CDR1 MGHRA, CDR2 YSYEKL. Trimming removed 0 bases from V and 9 bases from J, with 18 bases in between. CDR3 length: 17 amino acids. Here the CDR3 reads CASSQDPRTAPTSPLHF. CDR3 sequence (DNA): TGCGCCAGCAGCCAAGATCCAAGGACAGCGCCGACTTCACCCCTCCACTTT.

This chain links TRBV3-1 with TRBJ2-5; TRBD2 agrees at 9 bases. V dropped 1 base and J dropped 1; count of bases not matched to a gene: 4. This CDR3 has 16 residues. CDR1 and CDR2 from the germline V gene are LGHDT and YNNKEL (reference sequence). The CDR3 is CASSQGISGGQETQYF. The CDR3 DNA sequence: TGTGCCAGCAGCCAAGGAATTAGCGGGGGCCAAGAGACCCAGTACTTC.

The rearrangement links TRBV12-3 or TRBV12-4 to TRBJ2-3, with D hard to call. V was cut by 0 bases and J by 6 bases, with 10 bases left in between. The CDR3 spans 14 residues. The CDR3 DNA is TGTGCCAGCAGTTTAGCGCAGCCTCGGGATACGCAGTATTTT. It specifies CASSLAQPRDTQYF.

V gene TRBV20-1 combines with J gene TRBJ2-4; no clear D. Per germline, CDR1 DFQATT and CDR2 SNEGSKA (reference sequence). CDR3 length: 14 amino acids. The V gene lost 3 bases and the J gene lost 3 bases, with 12 bases spanning the gap. The CDR3: CSARDGPRKNIQYF. CDR3 nucleotides: TGCAGTGCTAGGGACGGCCCACGCAAAAACATTCAGTACTTC.

The V call is TRBV24-1, the J call TRBJ2-7; 8 nucleotides agree with TRBD2. The J call is doubtful: the DNA matches TRBJ2-1 better. CDR3 length equals 13 residues. In germline, CDR1 is KGHDR, CDR2 SFDVKD. The CDR3 DNA reads as TGTGCCACCAGTGCCGGGGGGGACAATGAGCAGTTCTTC. This codes for CATSAGGDNEQFF.

This clonotype has only a few counts. V usage is TRBV24-1 and J usage is TRBJ2-5; 7 bases fit TRBD2. With the DNA end fitting TRBJ2-1 better, the J assignment may be wrong. This CDR3 has 13 amino acids. Germline V gives CDR1 KGHDR, CDR2 SFDVKD. The CDR3 reads CATSRGDHNEQFF. In nucleotides, the CDR3 is TGTGCCACCAGCCGGGGGGACCACAATGAGCAGTTCTTC.

This chain uses TRBV29-1 with TRBJ2-5, with no clear D. CDR1 and CDR2 from the germline V gene are SQVTM and ANQGSEA. Trimming shortened V by 6 bases and J by 5 bases, and 10 bases separated the two germline ends. This CDR3 has 11 residues. CDR3 in amino acids: CSVGLGETQYF. Written as DNA, the CDR3 is TGCAGCGTAGGTCTTGGGGAGACCCAGTACTTC.

The chain recombines TRBV6-5 with TRBJ1-5, with a possible D match to TRBD1 (5 bases). This CDR3 comprises 13 residues. The germline gives CDR1 MNHEY, CDR2 SVGAGI. V lost 6 bases to trimming and J lost 3 bases, with 9 bases between them. The CDR3 loop reads CASRRQPNQPQHF. The CDR3 DNA reads TGTGCCAGCAGACGACAGCCCAATCAGCCCCAGCATTTT.

This clonotype was detected only a few times. The junction differs from germline at one of its ends, possibly a read error. This rearrangement joins TRBV6-1 to TRBJ1-3; D perhaps matches TRBD1 (5 bases). Germline V gene lookup returns CDR1 MNHNS and CDR2 SASEGT. The CDR3 totals 13 residues. For the CDR3, the DNA is TGTGCCAGCAAAGGTCAATACGGACACACCACATATTTT. It is translated as CASKGQYGHTTYF.

The rearrangement uses TRBV7-2 and TRBJ1-2; 9 bases line up with TRBD1. Germline loops: CDR1 SGHTA, CDR2 FQGNSA. Germline trimming cut 8 bases from V and 7 bases from J; bases unmatched to any gene: 14. This CDR3 is 15 amino acids long. CDR3 coding DNA: TGTGCCAGCCCGGGACAGGGATCGTTCAGGAGTGGCTACACCTTC. This gives the protein CASPGQGSFRSGYTF.

This clonotype turned up a few times. The genes are TRBV4-1 and TRBJ2-2, with D hard to call. V was pared by 0 bases and J by 5 bases, with 10 bases between. The CDR3 extends over 15 amino acids. Germline CDR1 is MGHRA and CDR2 is YSYEKL. DNA for the CDR3: TGCGCCAGCAGCCAAGAAGCGCTTGGGACCGGGGAGCTGTTTTTT. Translation: CASSQEALGTGELFF.

The sample holds a few counts of this clonotype. One end of the junction does not line up with germline, which may come from a read error. The chain combines TRBV20-1 with TRBJ2-5; D is perhaps TRBD1 or TRBD2 (5 bases each). This CDR3 has 12 amino acids. Looked up from germline, CDR1 is DFQATT and CDR2 is SNEGSKA (reference sequence). The CDR3 loop is CSATRNPGTQHF. The CDR3 DNA reads as TGCAGTGCCACCAGAAATCCCGGGACCCAGCACTTC.

The genes are TRBV6-5 and TRBJ2-3; perhaps D is TRBD1 or TRBD2 (6 bases each). This CDR3 is 17 amino acids long. The V end lost 0 bases, the J end lost 2 bases, and 15 bases lay between the germline ends. Germline V gives CDR1 MNHEY, CDR2 SVGAGI. The DNA for the CDR3 is TGTGCCAGCAGTTACTCGAGGCGGGGACAAGACACAGATACGCAGTATTTT. Amino acid sequence: CASSYSRRGQDTDTQYF.

This clonotype was counted only a few times. An end of the junction differs from the germline gene, which may be a read error. The chain combines TRBV9 with TRBJ1-3; TRBD1 matches 7 bases. The length of the CDR3 is 15 residues. Germline values: CDR1 SGDLS, CDR2 YYNGEE. The CDR3 DNA is TGTGCCTGCAGCAGTGCAGGGGGGCTAGGAAACACCATATATTTT. Protein: CACSSAGGLGNTIYF.

J is TRBJ2-2 and V is TRBV7-2; D not resolved. The CDR3 extends over 15 amino acids. Germline V CDR1 and CDR2: SGHTA, FQGNSA. V lost 0 bases and J lost 1, with 6 bases in between. CDR3 DNA: TGTGCCAGCAGCTTAGCTGTCTTGAACACCGGGGAGCTGTTTTTT. Translated, it gives CASSLAVLNTGELFF.

This clonotype was counted only a few times. The chain has TRBV7-9 and TRBJ2-5, with D uncertain. The end of the DNA is better explained by TRBJ2-7, so the J call may be wrong. Germline CDR1 reads SEHNR; CDR2 reads FQNEAQ (reference sequence). The CDR3 has 12 amino acids. CDR3 sequence reads: CASSRADYEQYF. In nucleotides, the CDR3 is TGTGCCAGCAGCCGGGCCGACTACGAGCAGTACTTC.

The chain joins TRBV12-3 or TRBV12-4 to TRBJ2-3; D is possibly TRBD2 (6 bases). The CDR3 runs to 14 residues. Deletions cut 3 bases from V and 5 bases from J, with 12 bases between. The CDR3 coding sequence is TGTGCCAGCAGTTTGGACCTAGCGCAAGATACGCAGTATTTT. Translated, it gives CASSLDLAQDTQYF.

The CDR3 DNA reads TGTGCCATCAGTGACAGGGGAGCCACAGATACGCAGTATTTT. It codes for CAISDRGATDTQYF. The rearrangement uses TRBV10-3 and TRBJ2-3; TRBD1 might be the D (6 bases). Trimming removed 3 bases from V and 2 bases from J, with 9 bases in between. Per the germline V gene, CDR1 is ENHRY and CDR2 is SYGVKD. This CDR3 has 14 residues.

This clonotype occurred a few times. The genes are TRBV29-1 and TRBJ2-5, with D unclear. The J call may be in error: the DNA end matches TRBJ2-1 better. CDR1 and CDR2 (germline): SQVTM, ANQGSEA. The CDR3 runs to 12 residues. CDR3 in amino acids: CSVTPVHNEQFF. CDR3 bases: TGCAGCGTTACCCCGGTCCACAATGAGCAGTTCTTC.